One TCR beta chain is described in this entry. The data were obtained in a study of identical twins. In TCRdb, the 5' RACE reads were re-called with MiXCR into one record per CDR3 protein. The data hold 200,000 to 250,000 distinct CDR3 sequences, with around 8.1% observed a single time. CDR3 size: 16 residues. The V and J ends lost 4 bases and 4 bases, in that order; junction bases with no gene match: 5. Germline V gene sequence: CDR1 SGHVS, CDR2 FQNEAQ. These data also featured in a second study, about yellow fever vaccine responses in identical twins. Turning to that study: As reported, the vaccine T cell response of twins seemed partly convergent and partly personalized.

The TCR originated in a woman between 18 and 29 years old in good health. Sequenced material: memory (CD45RO+) T cells sorted from blood. This chain uses TRBV7-8 with TRBJ2-3; 13 nucleotides agree with TRBD2. The CDR3 DNA reads TGTGCCAGCAGCTCCCGGACTAGCGGGGGACCAGATACGCAGTATTTT. Its translation is CASSSRTSGGPDTQYF.